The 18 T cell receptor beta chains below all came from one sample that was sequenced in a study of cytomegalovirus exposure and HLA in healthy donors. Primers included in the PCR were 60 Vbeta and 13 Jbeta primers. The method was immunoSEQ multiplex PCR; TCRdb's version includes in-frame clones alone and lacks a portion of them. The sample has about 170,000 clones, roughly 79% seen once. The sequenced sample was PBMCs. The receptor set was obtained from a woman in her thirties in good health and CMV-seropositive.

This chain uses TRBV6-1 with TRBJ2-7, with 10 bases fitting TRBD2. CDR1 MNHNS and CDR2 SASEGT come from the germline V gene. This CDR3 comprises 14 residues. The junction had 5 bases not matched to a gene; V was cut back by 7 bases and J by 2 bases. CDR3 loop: CASNRAGGPYEQYF. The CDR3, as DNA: TGTGCCAGCAATAGAGCGGGGGGGCCCTACGAGCAGTACTTC.

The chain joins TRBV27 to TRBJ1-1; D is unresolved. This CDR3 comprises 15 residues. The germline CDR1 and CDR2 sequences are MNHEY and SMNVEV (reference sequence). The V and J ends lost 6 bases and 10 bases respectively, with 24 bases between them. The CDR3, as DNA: TGTGCCAGCAGCCCGAGGGCCGCTCGGGCAAGGAGAGCTTTCTTT. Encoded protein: CASSPRAARARRAFF.

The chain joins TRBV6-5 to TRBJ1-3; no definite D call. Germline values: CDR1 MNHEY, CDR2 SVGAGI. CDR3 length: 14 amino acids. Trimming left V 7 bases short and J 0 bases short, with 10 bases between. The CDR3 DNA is TGTGCCAGCAAATCTAGAGACTCTGGAAACACCATATATTTT. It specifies CASKSRDSGNTIYF.

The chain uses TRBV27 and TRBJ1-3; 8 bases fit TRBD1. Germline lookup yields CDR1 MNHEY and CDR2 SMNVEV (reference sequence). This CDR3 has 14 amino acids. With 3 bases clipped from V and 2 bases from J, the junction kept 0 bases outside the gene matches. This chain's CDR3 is CASSFRGPGNTIYF. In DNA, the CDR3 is TGTGCCAGCAGTTTCAGGGGGCCTGGAAACACCATATATTTT.

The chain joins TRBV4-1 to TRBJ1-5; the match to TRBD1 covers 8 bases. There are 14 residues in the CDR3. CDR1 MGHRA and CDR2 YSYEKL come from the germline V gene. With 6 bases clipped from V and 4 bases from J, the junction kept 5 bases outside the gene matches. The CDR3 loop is CASRATGVNQPQHF. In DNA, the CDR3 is TGCGCCAGCAGGGCGACAGGGGTTAATCAGCCCCAGCATTTT.

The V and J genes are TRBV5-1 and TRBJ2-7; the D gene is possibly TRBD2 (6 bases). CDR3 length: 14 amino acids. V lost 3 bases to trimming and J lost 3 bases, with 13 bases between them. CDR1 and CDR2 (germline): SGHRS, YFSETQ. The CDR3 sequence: CASSSAGTGYEQYF. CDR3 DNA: TGCGCCAGCAGCTCCGCCGGGACTGGCTACGAGCAGTACTTC.

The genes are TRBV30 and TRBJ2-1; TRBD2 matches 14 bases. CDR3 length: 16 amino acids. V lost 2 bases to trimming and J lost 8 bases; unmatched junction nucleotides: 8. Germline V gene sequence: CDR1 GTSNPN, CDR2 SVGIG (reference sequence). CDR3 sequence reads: CAWSPGLAGAGDEQFF. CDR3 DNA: TGTGCCTGGAGTCCGGGACTAGCGGGGGCTGGGGATGAGCAGTTCTTC.

The CDR3 sequence: CASSTPGVANYGYTF. CDR3 bases: TGTGCCAGCAGCACCCCCGGGGTAGCTAACTATGGCTACACCTTC. The chain links TRBV28 to TRBJ1-2; D is undetermined. The CDR3 totals 15 residues. CDR1 is MDHEN and CDR2 is SYDVKM in the germline V gene. Trimming took off 6 bases at V and 0 bases at J, with 14 bases between the two ends.

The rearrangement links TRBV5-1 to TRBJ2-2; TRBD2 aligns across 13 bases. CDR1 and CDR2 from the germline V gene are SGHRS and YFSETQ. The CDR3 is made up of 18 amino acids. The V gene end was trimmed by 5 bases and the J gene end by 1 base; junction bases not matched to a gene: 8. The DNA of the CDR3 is TGCGCCAGCAGGTCCGGGACTAGCGGGGCTCTGAACACCGGGGAGCTGTTTTTT. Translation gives CASRSGTSGALNTGELFF.

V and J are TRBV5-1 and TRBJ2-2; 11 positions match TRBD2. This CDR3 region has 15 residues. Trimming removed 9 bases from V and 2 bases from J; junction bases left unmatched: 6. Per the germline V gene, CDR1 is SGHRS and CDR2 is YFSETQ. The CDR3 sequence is CATQGTSGNTGELFF. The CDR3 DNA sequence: TGCGCCACTCAAGGGACTAGCGGAAACACCGGGGAGCTGTTTTTT.

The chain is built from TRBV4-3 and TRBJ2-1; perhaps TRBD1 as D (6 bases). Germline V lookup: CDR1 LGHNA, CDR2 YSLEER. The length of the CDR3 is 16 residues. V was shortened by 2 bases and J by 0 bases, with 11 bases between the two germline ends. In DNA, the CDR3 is TGCGCCAGCAGCCAACGGGGACACCTCTCCTACAATGAGCAGTTCTTC. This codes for CASSQRGHLSYNEQFF.

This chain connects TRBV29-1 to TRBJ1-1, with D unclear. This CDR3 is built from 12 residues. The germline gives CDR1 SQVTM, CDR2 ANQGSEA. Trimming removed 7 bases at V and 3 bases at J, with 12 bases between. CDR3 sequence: CSGGRLDTEAFF. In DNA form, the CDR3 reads TGCAGCGGCGGGAGACTAGACACTGAAGCTTTCTTT. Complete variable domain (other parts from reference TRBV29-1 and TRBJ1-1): SAVISQKPSRDICQRGTSLTIQCQVDSQVTMMFWYRQQPGQSLTLIATANQGSEATYESGFVIDKFPISRPNLTFSTLTVSNMSPEDSSIYLCSGGRLDTEAFFGQGTRLTVV.

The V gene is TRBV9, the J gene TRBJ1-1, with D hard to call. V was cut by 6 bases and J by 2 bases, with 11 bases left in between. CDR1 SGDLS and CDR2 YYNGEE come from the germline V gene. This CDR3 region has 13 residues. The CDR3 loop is CASTRDPNTEAFF. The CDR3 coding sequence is TGTGCCAGCACCCGGGATCCCAACACTGAAGCTTTCTTT.

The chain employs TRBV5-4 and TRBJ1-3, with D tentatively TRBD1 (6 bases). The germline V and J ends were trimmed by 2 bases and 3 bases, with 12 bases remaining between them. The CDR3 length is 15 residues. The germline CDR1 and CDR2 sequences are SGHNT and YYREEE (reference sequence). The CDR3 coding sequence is TGTGCCAGCAGCTTTACAGGGTTTTTTGGAAACACCATATATTTT. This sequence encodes CASSFTGFFGNTIYF.

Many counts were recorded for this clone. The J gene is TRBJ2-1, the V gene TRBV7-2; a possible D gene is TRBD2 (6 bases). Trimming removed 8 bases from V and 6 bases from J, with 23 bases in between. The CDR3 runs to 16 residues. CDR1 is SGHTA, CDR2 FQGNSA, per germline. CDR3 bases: TGTGCCAGCGAAACCTGGATGCGGGGAGGATTCAATGAGCAGTTCTTC. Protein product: CASETWMRGGFNEQFF.

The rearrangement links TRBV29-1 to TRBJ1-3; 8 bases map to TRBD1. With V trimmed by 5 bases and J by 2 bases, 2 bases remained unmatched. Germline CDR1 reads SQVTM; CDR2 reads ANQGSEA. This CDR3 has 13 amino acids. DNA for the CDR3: TGCAGCGTTCGGACAGGGACTGGAAACACCATATATTTT. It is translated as CSVRTGTGNTIYF.

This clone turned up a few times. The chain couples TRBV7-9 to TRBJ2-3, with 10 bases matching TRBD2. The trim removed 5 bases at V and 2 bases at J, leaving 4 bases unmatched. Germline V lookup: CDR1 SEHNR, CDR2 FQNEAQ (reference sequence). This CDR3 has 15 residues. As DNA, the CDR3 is TGTGCCAGCAGCCCTGGACTAGCGGACACAGATACGCAGTATTTT. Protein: CASSPGLADTDTQYF.

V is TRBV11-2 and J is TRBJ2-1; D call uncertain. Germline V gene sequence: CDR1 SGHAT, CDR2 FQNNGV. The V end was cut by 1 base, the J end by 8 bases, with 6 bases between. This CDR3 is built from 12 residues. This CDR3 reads CASSLGGDEQFF. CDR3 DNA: TGTGCCAGCAGCTTAGGCGGAGATGAGCAGTTCTTC. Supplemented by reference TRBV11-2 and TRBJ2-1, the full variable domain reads EAGVAQSPRYKIIEKRQSVAFWCNPISGHATLYWYQQILGQGPKLLIQFQNNGVVDDSQLPKDRFSAERLKGVDSTLKIQPAKLEDSAVYLCASSLGGDEQFFGPGTRLTVL.